These 4 T cell receptor beta chains came from one sample sequenced in a study of PD-1 blockade in classical Hodgkin lymphoma. This table comes from immunoSEQ multiplex PCR, and its TCRdb copy is limited to in-frame clones, with some not included. The data show about 60,000 clones, approximately 92% seen once. Time point specified: cycle 4 day 1 (C4D1), after around six weeks of nivolumab. There was relapse after autologous stem cell transplantation in every patient, and there was variation in brentuximab vedotin exposure. Here the sequenced sample was peripheral blood mononuclear cells (PBMCs), taken before the fourth cycle of nivolumab. These receptors all come from a human donor with classical Hodgkin lymphoma.

The V gene is TRBV4-1, the J gene TRBJ2-7; weak D call: TRBD2 (5 bases). Germline V gene data show CDR1 as MGHRA and CDR2 as YSYEKL. V lost 2 bases, J lost 3 bases, and 14 bases lay in between. The CDR3 has 15 amino acids. The DNA of the CDR3 is TGCGCCAGCAGCCAATCCACTAGTGGAATCTACGAGCAGTACTTC. This sequence encodes CASSQSTSGIYEQYF.

J is TRBJ2-5 and V is TRBV18, with D perhaps TRBD1 or TRBD2 (6 bases each). V dropped 4 bases and J dropped 2 bases, with 11 bases sitting between them. This CDR3 has 14 residues. Looked up from germline, CDR1 is KGHSH and CDR2 is LQKENI. CDR3 bases: TGTGCCAGCTCACGTAAGGGGGGACAAGAGACCCAGTACTTC. Its translation is CASSRKGGQETQYF.

This chain connects TRBV27 to TRBJ2-7; 7 bases match TRBD1. This CDR3 has 14 residues. V shed 2 bases and J 5 bases; nucleotides not matched to a gene: 6. The germline V gene has CDR1 MNHEY and CDR2 SMNVEV (reference sequence). CDR3 in DNA: TGTGCCAGCAGTTTAATGACAGGGAGCAACGAGCAGTACTTC. Translated, it gives CASSLMTGSNEQYF.

The V call is TRBV28, the J call TRBJ2-1; 11 nucleotides align to TRBD1. The V gene's germline CDR1 is MDHEN and CDR2 SYDVKM. Trimming cost V 3 bases and J 7 bases; bases outside gene matches: 5. This CDR3 has 15 residues. In DNA form, the CDR3 reads TGTGCCAGCAGTTTTCTGGACAGGGGGCTAAATGAGCAGTTCTTC. Its translation is CASSFLDRGLNEQFF.